A selection of T cell receptor beta chains follows, all from one sample in a study of shared clonotypes between healthy human individuals. Assay used: immunoSEQ multiplex PCR; TCRdb lists only in-frame clones, some missing. In the table there are some 1.4 million clones, roughly 96% of which are singletons. The sample was naive CD4+ T cells sorted from blood. Receptors originate from a man aged 25-45 years in good health. CDR3s include the opening cysteine and the closing phenylalanine or tryptophan. A D gene is named only where the DNA matches it firmly. Size is stated for part of the rows, as once, few or many counts, or as a class when the clone is expanded.

size: -; D: -; V: TRBV30; J: TRBJ2-6; CDR3: CAWTPALSGANVLTF; DNA: TGTGCCTGGACCCCGGCCCTCTCTGGGGCCAACGTCCTGACTTTC
size: -; D: -; V: TRBV18; J: TRBJ2-7; CDR3: CASSPLAGTPLDYEQYF; DNA: TGTGCCAGCTCACCTCTTGCAGGGACCCCCCTTGACTACGAGCAGTACTTC
size: -; D: TRBD1; V: TRBV7-2; J: TRBJ2-7; CDR3: CASSPQVGTGIYEQYF; DNA: TGTGCCAGCAGCCCTCAGGTCGGGACAGGTATTTACGAGCAGTACTTC
size: -; D: TRBD1; V: TRBV5-1; J: TRBJ2-5; CDR3: CASKKDREETQYF; DNA: TGCGCCAGCAAGAAAGACAGGGAGGAGACCCAGTACTTC
size: -; D: -; V: TRBV18; J: TRBJ2-2; CDR3: CASSPLRGTSNTGELFF; DNA: TGTGCCAGCTCACCGCTCCGTGGGACAAGCAACACCGGGGAGCTGTTTTTT
size: -; D: TRBD2; V: TRBV9; J: TRBJ2-3; CDR3: CASSVGAGSTDTQYF; DNA: TGTGCCAGCAGCGTCGGAGCGGGAAGCACAGATACGCAGTATTTT
size: -; D: TRBD2; V: TRBV7-2; J: TRBJ2-5; CDR3: CASSFDSGGRGETQYF; DNA: TGTGCCAGCAGCTTCGATAGCGGAGGGAGGGGAGAGACCCAGTACTTC
size: -; D: TRBD2; V: TRBV7-2; J: TRBJ2-3; CDR3: CASRGLAGGADTQYF; DNA: TGTGCCAGCAGGGGACTAGCGGGAGGGGCAGATACGCAGTATTTT
size: -; D: -; V: TRBV7-2; J: TRBJ2-7; CDR3: CASSYPGLLSYEQYF; DNA: TGTGCCAGCAGCTACCCGGGACTCCTTTCCTACGAGCAGTACTTC
size: -; D: TRBD1; V: TRBV9; J: TRBJ1-3; CDR3: CASSVALGTGGSGNTIYF; DNA: TGTGCCAGCAGCGTAGCTCTGGGGACAGGGGGCTCGGGAAACACCATATATTTT
size: once; D: -; V: TRBV5-1; J: TRBJ2-2; CDR3: CASSSQTGSTGELFF; DNA: TGCGCCAGCAGCTCCCAAACCGGGAGCACCGGGGAGCTGTTTTTT
size: -; D: -; V: TRBV7-8; J: TRBJ2-4; CDR3: CASSLSEGIAKNIQYF; DNA: TGTGCCAGCAGCTTAAGTGAGGGAATAGCCAAAAACATTCAGTACTTC
size: -; D: TRBD2; V: TRBV7-2; J: TRBJ2-7; CDR3: CASRLAGGAEQYF; DNA: TGTGCCAGCAGACTAGCGGGAGGAGCCGAGCAGTACTTC
size: -; D: -; V: TRBV4-1; J: TRBJ2-7; CDR3: CASSPLGRVGYEQYF; DNA: TGCGCCAGCAGCCCACTTGGGCGGGTAGGCTACGAGCAGTACTTC
size: -; D: -; V: TRBV21-1; J: TRBJ1-5; CDR3: CASSKVKHQPQHF; DNA: TGTGCCAGCAGCAAAGTCAAGCATCAGCCCCAGCATTTT
size: -; D: -; V: TRBV5-6; J: TRBJ1-4; CDR3: CASRRKWGATNEKLFF; DNA: TGTGCCAGCAGACGAAAGTGGGGGGCAACTAATGAAAAACTGTTTTTT
size: -; D: -; V: TRBV18; J: TRBJ2-7; CDR3: CASSNSAVEQYF; DNA: TGTGCCAGCTCAAACTCCGCGGTCGAGCAGTACTTC
size: once; D: -; V: TRBV5-1; J: TRBJ1-2; CDR3: CASSVAGSNGYTF; DNA: TGCGCCAGCAGCGTTGCCGGGAGCAATGGCTACACCTTC
size: -; D: TRBD1; V: TRBV7-9; J: TRBJ2-7; CDR3: CASSLPSPRTGGTSYEQYF; DNA: TGTGCCAGCAGCTTACCCAGCCCTAGGACAGGGGGCACCTCCTACGAGCAGTACTTC
size: few; D: -; V: TRBV29-1; J: TRBJ2-7; CDR3: CSVRSGPSDIYEQYF; DNA: TGCAGCGTTCGGTCTGGGCCTAGCGATATCTACGAGCAGTACTTC
size: once; D: TRBD1; V: TRBV2; J: TRBJ1-1; CDR3: CASRRQGLRNTEAFF; DNA: TGTGCCAGCAGACGACAGGGTTTACGGAACACTGAAGCTTTCTTT
size: -; D: -; V: TRBV5-1; J: TRBJ2-6; CDR3: CASSLPGVSGANVLTF; DNA: TGCGCCAGCAGCTTGCCAGGAGTCTCTGGGGCCAACGTCCTGACTTTC
size: -; D: TRBD1; V: TRBV7-8; J: TRBJ1-2; CDR3: CASSLGQGWGYTF; DNA: TGTGCCAGCAGCTTAGGACAGGGCTGGGGCTACACCTTC
size: -; D: -; V: TRBV5-1; J: TRBJ2-7; CDR3: CASSSHNIPGADYEQYF; DNA: TGCGCCAGCAGCTCCCACAACATCCCAGGCGCCGATTACGAGCAGTACTTC
size: -; D: -; V: TRBV28; J: TRBJ1-5; CDR3: CASSPRQLGSNQPQHF; DNA: TGTGCCAGCAGTCCGCGACAGCTGGGTAGCAATCAGCCCCAGCATTTT
size: -; D: TRBD1; V: TRBV5-5; J: TRBJ1-2; CDR3: CASSWIRDRGGYTF; DNA: TGTGCCAGCAGCTGGATCCGGGACAGGGGCGGCTACACCTTC
size: once; D: -; V: TRBV6-5; J: TRBJ2-5; CDR3: CASSRHLQETQYF; DNA: TGTGCCAGCAGTCGCCACCTTCAAGAGACCCAGTACTTC
size: -; D: TRBD2; V: TRBV11-2; J: TRBJ2-3; CDR3: CATQGGLADTDTQYF; DNA: TGTGCCACCCAGGGGGGACTAGCGGACACAGATACGCAGTATTTT
size: -; D: TRBD1; V: TRBV4-3; J: TRBJ2-5; CDR3: CASSLGDRGYQETQYF; DNA: TGCGCCAGCAGCCTGGGGGACAGGGGGTACCAAGAGACCCAGTACTTC
size: few; D: -; V: TRBV28; J: TRBJ2-3; CDR3: CASSRDKPSTDTQYF; DNA: TGTGCCAGCAGTCGGGACAAGCCTAGCACAGATACGCAGTATTTT
size: -; D: -; V: TRBV5-4; J: TRBJ2-1; CDR3: CASSWGRGAAYNEQFF; DNA: TGTGCCAGCAGCTGGGGGCGAGGCGCCGCGTACAATGAGCAGTTCTTC
size: -; D: TRBD2; V: TRBV4-3; J: TRBJ2-7; CDR3: CASSQGLAGLYEQYF; DNA: TGCGCCAGCAGCCAGGGACTAGCGGGATTGTACGAGCAGTACTTC
size: -; D: -; V: TRBV25-1; J: TRBJ1-2; CDR3: CASSDFGDISDYTF; DNA: TGTGCCAGCAGTGATTTCGGGGACATCAGTGACTACACCTTC
size: -; D: -; V: TRBV2; J: TRBJ2-6; CDR3: CASRQVGSGANVLTF; DNA: TGTGCCAGTCGCCAGGTTGGGTCTGGGGCCAACGTCCTGACTTTC
size: -; D: -; V: TRBV13; J: TRBJ2-3; CDR3: CASSSPGAGDTQYF; DNA: TGTGCCAGCAGCTCCCCGGGGGCCGGAGATACGCAGTATTTT
size: -; D: -; V: TRBV7-8; J: TRBJ2-5; CDR3: CASSLEVGGGETQYF; DNA: TGTGCCAGCAGCTTAGAGGTGGGAGGGGGAGAGACCCAGTACTTC
size: -; D: TRBD1; V: TRBV18; J: TRBJ1-2; CDR3: CASSPPSTGGDYGYTF; DNA: TGTGCCAGCTCACCACCGTCCACAGGGGGAGACTATGGCTACACCTTC
size: -; D: -; V: TRBV28; J: TRBJ2-3; CDR3: CASSLLPRTDTQYF; DNA: TGTGCCAGCAGCTTACTCCCTCGTACAGATACGCAGTATTTT
size: -; D: -; V: TRBV21-1; J: TRBJ2-2; CDR3: CASSKTPRPNNTGELFF; DNA: TGTGCCAGCAGCAAAACCCCCCGGCCCAATAACACCGGGGAGCTGTTTTTT
size: -; D: -; V: TRBV11-2; J: TRBJ2-2; CDR3: CASSSLARWELFF; DNA: TGTGCCAGCAGCTCCCTAGCCCGGTGGGAGCTGTTTTTT
size: once; D: -; V: TRBV2; J: TRBJ2-3; CDR3: CASSELGQAFTDTQYF; DNA: TGTGCCAGCAGTGAACTAGGCCAGGCCTTCACAGATACGCAGTATTTT
size: -; D: -; V: TRBV7-9; J: TRBJ2-4; CDR3: CASSLAGPPKNIQYF; DNA: TGTGCCAGCAGCTTAGCAGGGCCACCCAAAAACATTCAGTACTTC
size: -; D: TRBD1; V: TRBV10-2; J: TRBJ2-3; CDR3: CASSESTGGGTDTQYF; DNA: TGCGCCAGCAGTGAGTCGACAGGGGGCGGCACAGATACGCAGTATTTT
size: -; D: -; V: TRBV6-5; J: TRBJ1-1; CDR3: CASRQFSFVTEAFF; DNA: TGTGCCAGCAGACAGTTCAGTTTTGTTACTGAAGCTTTCTTT
size: -; D: -; V: TRBV5-1; J: TRBJ2-3; CDR3: CASSYNSDTQYF; DNA: TGCGCCAGCAGCTACAACTCCGATACGCAGTATTTT
size: once; D: -; V: TRBV11-2; J: TRBJ2-6; CDR3: CASSLDWNRDSGANVLTF; DNA: TGTGCCAGCAGCTTAGATTGGAACAGGGACTCTGGGGCCAACGTCCTGACTTTC
size: -; D: -; V: TRBV19; J: TRBJ2-1; CDR3: CASSTPPLDEQFF; DNA: TGTGCCAGTAGTACCCCCCCACTGGATGAGCAGTTCTTC
size: -; D: -; V: TRBV10-3; J: TRBJ2-1; CDR3: CAISLSTQGKRYNEQFF; DNA: TGTGCCATCAGTCTATCTACGCAGGGAAAGCGGTACAATGAGCAGTTCTTC
size: -; D: -; V: TRBV6-5; J: TRBJ2-7; CDR3: CASSPLVSYEQYF; DNA: TGTGCCAGCAGTCCCTTAGTTTCCTACGAGCAGTACTTC
size: -; D: -; V: TRBV28; J: TRBJ2-6; CDR3: CASSRPGVSASGANVLTF; DNA: TGTGCCAGCAGTCGGCCCGGGGTCTCTGCATCTGGGGCCAACGTCCTGACTTTC
size: -; D: TRBD1; V: TRBV29-1; J: TRBJ1-2; CDR3: CSVEDRQGYYGYTF; DNA: TGCAGCGTTGAAGACCGACAGGGTTACTATGGCTACACCTTC
size: -; D: TRBD1; V: TRBV27; J: TRBJ2-5; CDR3: CARLPGQGSQETQYF; DNA: TGTGCCAGGCTACCGGGACAGGGTTCGCAAGAGACCCAGTACTTC
size: -; D: -; V: TRBV6-5; J: TRBJ2-7; CDR3: CASSYGPTYEQYF; DNA: TGTGCCAGCAGTTACGGCCCGACCTACGAGCAGTACTTC